This T cell receptor (beta chain) was found in a study of blood T cell repertoires in COVID-19. Across the whole study: T cells, B-cell-depleted T cells, or PBMCs supplied cDNA or gDNA.

The germline CDR1 and CDR2 sequences are MDHEN and SYDVKM. This CDR3 is 16 amino acids long. V was cut by 5 bases and J by 0 bases, with 17 bases left in between. Repertoires were generated with immunoSEQ multiplex PCR, while TCRdb's copy carries only in-frame clones and drops some. The sample has nearly 45,000 clones, approximately 85% seen once. This TCR came from a woman of 80 years or more with acute or convalescent COVID-19. This chain joins TRBV28 and TRBJ2-7; tentative D call: TRBD1 (5 bases). Sequenced material: peripheral blood. CDR3 region: CASSTTPQVSSYEQYF. The CDR3 bases are TGTGCCAGCAGTACAACTCCACAGGTTAGCTCCTACGAGCAGTACTTC. The whole variable domain, filled in from reference TRBV28 and TRBJ2-7, reads DVKVTQSSRYLVKRTGEKVFLECVQDMDHENMFWYRQDPGLGLRLIYFSYDVKMKEKGDIPEGYSVSREKKERFSLILESASTNQTSMYLCASSTTPQVSSYEQYFGPGTRLTVT.